This T cell receptor (beta chain) stems from a study of T cell responses to AZD1222 COVID-19 vaccine. Concerning this clone itself: Its antigen is as yet unknown.

TCRdb keeps only in-frame clones here, not all; method: immunoSEQ multiplex PCR. The sample lists about 130,000 clones, 75% to 95% occurring once. The V end lost 3 bases, the J end lost 1 base, and 3 bases lay between the germline ends. The CDR3 length is 12 residues. The V gene's germline CDR1 is ENHRY and CDR2 SYGVKD. Study-level findings and limits: Variant regions that are unmutated are reportedly the target of nearly half of spike-specific TCRs. After two AZD1222 doses, spike-specific TCR breadth and depth rose versus day 0.

The clonotype was recovered from an adult in good health. The sequenced sample was peripheral blood, obtained on day 0 of AZD1222 vaccination. The chain recombines TRBV10-3 with TRBJ1-1; D is uncertain. Here the CDR3 DNA reads TGTGCCATCAGTGATAGGAACACTGAAGCTTTCTTT. This encodes CAISDRNTEAFF.